The entry below gives a single T cell receptor (beta chain) sequence along with its context. V was clipped by 2 bases and J by 5 bases, with 16 bases between them. The CDR3 has 15 amino acids. Germline-derived CDR1 and CDR2 are SEHNR and FQNEAQ (reference sequence). The record originates from a study of control samples from healthy donors and cancer patients. Clones were sequenced by immunoSEQ multiplex PCR, and TCRdb holds only the in-frame ones, with some missing. The sample has approximately 230,000 clones; about four fifths are singletons. Sequencing was performed on PBMCs. This TCR came from an older woman with lung cancer. The chain links TRBV7-9 to TRBJ2-7, with a possible D match to TRBD2 (5 bases). CDR3 sequence (DNA): TGTGCCAGCAGCTTAAACGCTAGCCCTTCCCACGAGCAGTACTTC. Encoded protein: CASSLNASPSHEQYF.